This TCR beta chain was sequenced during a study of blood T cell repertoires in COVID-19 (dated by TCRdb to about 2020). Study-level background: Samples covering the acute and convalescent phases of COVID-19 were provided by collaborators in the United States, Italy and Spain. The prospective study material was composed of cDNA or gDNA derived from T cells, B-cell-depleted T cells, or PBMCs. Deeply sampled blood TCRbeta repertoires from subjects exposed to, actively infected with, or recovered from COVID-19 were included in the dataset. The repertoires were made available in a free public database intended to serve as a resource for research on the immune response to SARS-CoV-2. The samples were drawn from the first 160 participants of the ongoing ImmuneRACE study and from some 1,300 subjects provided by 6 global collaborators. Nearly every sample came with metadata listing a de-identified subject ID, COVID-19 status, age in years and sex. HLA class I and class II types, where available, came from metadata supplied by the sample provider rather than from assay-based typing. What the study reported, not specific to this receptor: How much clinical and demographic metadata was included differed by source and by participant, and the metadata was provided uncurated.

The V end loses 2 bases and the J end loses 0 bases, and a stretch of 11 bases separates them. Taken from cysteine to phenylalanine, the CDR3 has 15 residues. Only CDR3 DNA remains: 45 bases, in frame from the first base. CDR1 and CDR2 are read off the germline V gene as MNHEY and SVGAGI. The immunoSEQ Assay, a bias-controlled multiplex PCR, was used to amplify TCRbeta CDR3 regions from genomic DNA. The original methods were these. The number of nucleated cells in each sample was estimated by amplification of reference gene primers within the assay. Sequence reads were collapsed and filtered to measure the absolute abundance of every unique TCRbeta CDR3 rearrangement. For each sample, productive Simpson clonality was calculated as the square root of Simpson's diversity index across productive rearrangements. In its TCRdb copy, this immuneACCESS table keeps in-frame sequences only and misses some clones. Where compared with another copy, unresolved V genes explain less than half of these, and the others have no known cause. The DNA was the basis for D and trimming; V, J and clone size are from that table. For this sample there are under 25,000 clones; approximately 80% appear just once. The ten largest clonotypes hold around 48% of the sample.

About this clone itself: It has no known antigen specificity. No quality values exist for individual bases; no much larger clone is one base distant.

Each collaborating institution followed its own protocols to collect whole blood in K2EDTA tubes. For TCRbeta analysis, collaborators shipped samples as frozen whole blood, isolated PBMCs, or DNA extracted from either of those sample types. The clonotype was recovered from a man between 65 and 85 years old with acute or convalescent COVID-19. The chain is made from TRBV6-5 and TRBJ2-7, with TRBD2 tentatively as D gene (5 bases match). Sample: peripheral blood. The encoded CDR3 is CASSYTGDSSYEQYF. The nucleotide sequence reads TGTGCCAGCAGTTACACCGGGGATAGCTCCTACGAGCAGTACTTC.